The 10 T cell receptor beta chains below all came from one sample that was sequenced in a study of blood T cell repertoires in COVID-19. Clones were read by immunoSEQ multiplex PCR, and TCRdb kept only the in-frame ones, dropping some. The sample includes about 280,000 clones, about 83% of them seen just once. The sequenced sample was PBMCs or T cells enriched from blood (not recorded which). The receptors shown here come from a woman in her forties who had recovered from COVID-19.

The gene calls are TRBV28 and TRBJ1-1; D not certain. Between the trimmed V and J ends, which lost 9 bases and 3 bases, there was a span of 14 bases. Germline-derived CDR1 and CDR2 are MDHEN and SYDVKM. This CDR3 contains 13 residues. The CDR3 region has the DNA TGTGCCAGTACGAGGAGCGGAGACACTGAAGCTTTCTTT. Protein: CASTRSGDTEAFF.

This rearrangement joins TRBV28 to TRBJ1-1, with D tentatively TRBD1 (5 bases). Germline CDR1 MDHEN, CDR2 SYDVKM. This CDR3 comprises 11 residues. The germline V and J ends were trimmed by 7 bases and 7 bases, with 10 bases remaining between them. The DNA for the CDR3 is TGTGCCAGCAACTCGGGGGTTGAAGCTTTCTTT. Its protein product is CASNSGVEAFF.

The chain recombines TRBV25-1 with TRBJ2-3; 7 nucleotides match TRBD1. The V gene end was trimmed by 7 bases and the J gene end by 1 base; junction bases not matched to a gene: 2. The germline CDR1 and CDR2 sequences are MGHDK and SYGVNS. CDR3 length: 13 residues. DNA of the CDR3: TGTGCCAGCACTGGACAGGGCACAGATACGCAGTATTTT. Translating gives CASTGQGTDTQYF.

Here the CDR3 reads CASSPNGLAVTDTQYF. The CDR3 DNA reads as TGTGCCAGCAGCCCCAACGGACTAGCGGTTACAGATACGCAGTATTTT. The chain employs TRBV7-3 and TRBJ2-3, with 10 bases matching TRBD2. The CDR3 spans 16 residues. The germline gives CDR1 SGHTA, CDR2 FQGTGA. J was trimmed by 3 bases and V by 5 bases; bases with no gene match: 8.

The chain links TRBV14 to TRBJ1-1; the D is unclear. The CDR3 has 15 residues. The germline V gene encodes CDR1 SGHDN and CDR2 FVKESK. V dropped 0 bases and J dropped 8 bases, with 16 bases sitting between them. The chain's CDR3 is CASSQDFVPGVEAFF. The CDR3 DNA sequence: TGTGCCAGCAGCCAAGATTTCGTCCCGGGAGTCGAAGCTTTCTTT.

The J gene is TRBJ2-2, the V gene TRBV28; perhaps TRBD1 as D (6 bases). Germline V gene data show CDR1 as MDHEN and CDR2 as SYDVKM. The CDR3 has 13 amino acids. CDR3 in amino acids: CSTLGANTGELFF. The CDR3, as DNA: TGTTCGACCTTGGGGGCCAACACCGGGGAGCTGTTTTTT.

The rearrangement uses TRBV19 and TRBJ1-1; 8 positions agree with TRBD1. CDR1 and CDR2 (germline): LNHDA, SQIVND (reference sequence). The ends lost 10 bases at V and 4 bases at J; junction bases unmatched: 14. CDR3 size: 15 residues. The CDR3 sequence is CATMDRVSIGTEAFF. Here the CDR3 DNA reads TGTGCCACCATGGACAGGGTGAGTATTGGCACTGAAGCTTTCTTT.

CDR3 sequence: CASTSGSSYEQYF. The CDR3 DNA follows: TGTGCCAGCACCAGCGGGAGCTCCTACGAGCAGTACTTC. The V call is TRBV12-3 or TRBV12-4, the J call TRBJ2-7; TRBD2 matches at 8 bases. The CDR3 covers 13 residues. The V segment lost 7 bases and the J segment 0 bases; nucleotides outside the gene matches: 2.

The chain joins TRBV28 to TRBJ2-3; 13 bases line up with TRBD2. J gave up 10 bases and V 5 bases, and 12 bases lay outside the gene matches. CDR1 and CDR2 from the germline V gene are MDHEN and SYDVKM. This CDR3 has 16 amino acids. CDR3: CASSTRGGTSGTSQYF. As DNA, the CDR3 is TGTGCCAGCAGTACCCGAGGGGGGACTAGCGGGACTTCGCAGTATTTT.

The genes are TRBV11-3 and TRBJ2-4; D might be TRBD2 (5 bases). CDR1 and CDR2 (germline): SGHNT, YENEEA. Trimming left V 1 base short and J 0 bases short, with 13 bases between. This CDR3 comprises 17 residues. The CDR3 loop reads CASSLVRTGIAKNIQYF. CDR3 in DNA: TGTGCCAGCAGCTTAGTCAGGACGGGAATAGCCAAAAACATTCAGTACTTC.